Following are 9 T cell receptor beta chains from one sample sequenced in a study of T cells in Graves' hyperthyroidism and ophthalmopathy (dated by TCRdb to the late 2010s). The library was generated by multiplex PCR. The listed sequencing device is Illumina HiSeq 2000. Amplification of TCR beta CDR3 regions was carried out from RNA transcripts. A first-round RT-PCR of the TCR CDR3 used the HTBI primer set with the Qiagen OneStep RT-PCR kit. Through fastp at Q25 and MiXCR, TCRdb rebuilt clones from the public reads, retaining in-frame beta chains. Records with the same CDR3 protein are collapsed into one entry carrying the most frequent genes and DNA. This sample gives 300,000 to 450,000 distinct CDR3 sequences in total; roughly 13% of them show up just once. The ten most abundant clones make up 9.2% of the sample. The sequencing input was blood. Receptors were obtained from a woman aged 18-30 years with Graves' hyperthyroidism.

This clonotype came up many times. The chain carries TRBV6-1 and TRBJ2-1; 10 bases map to TRBD2. CDR1 is MNHNS and CDR2 is SASEGT in the germline V gene. This CDR3 is 18 amino acids long. The V segment lost 5 bases and the J segment 9 bases; nucleotides outside the gene matches: 19. Written as DNA, the CDR3 is TGTGCCAGCAGTAGGTTTTTTCTTGGAAGCGGGAGGGCCGCTGAGCAGTTCTTC. Protein sequence: CASSRFFLGSGRAAEQFF.

This clonotype was seen repeatedly, ten times or more. The gene calls are TRBV25-1 and TRBJ1-1, with unresolved D. The CDR3 extends over 14 amino acids. The germline V gene encodes CDR1 MGHDK and CDR2 SYGVNS. Trimming removed 3 bases at V and 4 bases at J, with 12 bases between. CDR3 sequence (DNA): TGTGCCAGCAGTGACCCCGGCGGCGGCACTGAAGCTTTCTTT. Amino acid sequence: CASSDPGGGTEAFF.

At least ten counts were recorded for this clonotype. V and J are TRBV5-1 and TRBJ1-5, with 7 nucleotides matching TRBD1. CDR1 and CDR2 from the germline V gene are SGHRS and YFSETQ. This CDR3 has 18 residues. The J segment lost 1 base and the V segment lost 7 bases, leaving 17 bases of the junction unmatched. CDR3 DNA: TGCGCCAGCCTGCTGGAGGGGGCGCGGAGCGGAAGCAATCAGCCCCAGCATTTT. Protein sequence: CASLLEGARSGSNQPQHF.

This CDR3 is CASSQVGTSGGATYNEQFF. The CDR3, as DNA: TGTGCCAGCAGCCAAGTAGGGACTAGCGGGGGGGCCACCTACAATGAGCAGTTCTTC. The rearrangement joins TRBV3-1 to TRBJ2-1, with TRBD2 matching over 16 bases. Germline V gene sequence: CDR1 LGHDT, CDR2 YNNKEL (reference sequence). The J segment lost 2 bases and the V segment lost 1 base, leaving 5 bases of the junction unmatched. CDR3 length equals 19 residues.

This clonotype was seen at least ten times. The rearrangement joins TRBV20-1 to TRBJ2-1; the match to TRBD2 covers 7 bases. V gave up 7 bases and J gave up 10 bases; unmatched junction bases: 16. Germline values: CDR1 DFQATT, CDR2 SNEGSKA (reference sequence). CDR3 length: 14 residues. The DNA for the CDR3 is TGCAGTGTTTCCCAGGCGGGAGCGGTAGGGGAGCAGTTCTTC. Translation: CSVSQAGAVGEQFF.

This clonotype was observed at least ten times. The rearrangement joins TRBV7-9 to TRBJ1-5; D is unclear. CDR3 length: 17 residues. The V and J ends lost 1 base and 6 bases respectively, with 19 bases between them. From germline, CDR1 is SEHNR and CDR2 FQNEAQ (reference sequence). The CDR3 DNA sequence: TGTGCCAGCAGCTTAGTTCCGGGCCTCAGCCGGGGTCAGCCCCAGCATTTT. Its protein product is CASSLVPGLSRGQPQHF.

This clonotype was seen at least ten times. The chain links TRBV7-9 to TRBJ2-1, with TRBD2 identical over 10 bases. CDR1 and CDR2 (germline): SEHNR, FQNEAQ (reference sequence). The CDR3 is made up of 15 amino acids. The trim removed 5 bases at V and 6 bases at J, leaving 7 bases unmatched. As DNA, the CDR3 is TGTGCCAGCAGCCCCCTAGCGGGAGTGGGCAATGAGCAGTTCTTC. It encodes CASSPLAGVGNEQFF.

This clonotype was found many times. The chain couples TRBV5-8 to TRBJ1-5; tentatively, D is TRBD1 (6 bases). V lost 4 bases, J lost 0 bases, and 14 bases lay in between. The CDR3 covers 16 residues. The germline V gene encodes CDR1 SGHTS and CDR2 YDEGEE. The CDR3 coding sequence is TGTGCCAGCAGCCGGACAGCCATCTATAGCAATCAGCCCCAGCATTTT. As protein: CASSRTAIYSNQPQHF.

This clonotype was picked up many times. The chain links TRBV12-5 to TRBJ2-1, with 8 bases lining up with TRBD1. The V gene's germline CDR1 is LGHNT and CDR2 FRNRAP. The CDR3 length is 18 residues. Trimming removed 3 bases from V and 0 bases from J; junction bases left unmatched: 10. For the CDR3, the DNA is TGTGCTAGTGGTTTTACTCGGACAGGGAGGTACTCCTACAATGAGCAGTTCTTC. It translates to CASGFTRTGRYSYNEQFF.